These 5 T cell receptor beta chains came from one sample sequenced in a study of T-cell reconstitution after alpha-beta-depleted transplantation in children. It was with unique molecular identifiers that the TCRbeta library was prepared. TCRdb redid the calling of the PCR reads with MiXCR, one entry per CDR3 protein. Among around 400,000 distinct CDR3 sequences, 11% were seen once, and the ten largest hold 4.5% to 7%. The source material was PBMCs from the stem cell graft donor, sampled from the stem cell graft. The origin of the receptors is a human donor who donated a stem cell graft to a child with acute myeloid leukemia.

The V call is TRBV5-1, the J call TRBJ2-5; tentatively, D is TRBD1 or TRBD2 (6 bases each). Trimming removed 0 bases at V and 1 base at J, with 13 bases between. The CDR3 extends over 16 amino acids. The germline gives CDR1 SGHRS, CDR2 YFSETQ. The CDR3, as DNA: TGCGCCAGCAGCTTGGCCGGCGGGACAATCCAAGAGACCCAGTACTTC. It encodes CASSLAGGTIQETQYF. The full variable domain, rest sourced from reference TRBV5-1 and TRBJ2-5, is KAGVTQTPRYLIKTRGQQVTLSCSPISGHRSVSWYQQTPGQGLQFLFEYFSETQRNKGNFPGRFSGRQFSNSRSEMNVSTLELGDSALYLCASSLAGGTIQETQYFGPGTRLLVL.

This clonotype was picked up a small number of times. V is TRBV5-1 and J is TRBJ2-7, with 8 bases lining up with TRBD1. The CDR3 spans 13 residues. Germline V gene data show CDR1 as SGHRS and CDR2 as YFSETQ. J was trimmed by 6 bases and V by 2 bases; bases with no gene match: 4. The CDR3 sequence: CASSLQGVGEQYF. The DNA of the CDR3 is TGCGCCAGCAGCTTACAGGGGGTCGGCGAGCAGTACTTC.

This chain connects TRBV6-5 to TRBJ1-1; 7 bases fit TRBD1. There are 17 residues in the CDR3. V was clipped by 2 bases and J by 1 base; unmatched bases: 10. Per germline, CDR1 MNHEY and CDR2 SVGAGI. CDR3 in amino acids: CASSYTTGEGGNTEAFF. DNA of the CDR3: TGTGCCAGCAGTTACACCACAGGGGAAGGGGGGAACACTGAAGCTTTCTTT.

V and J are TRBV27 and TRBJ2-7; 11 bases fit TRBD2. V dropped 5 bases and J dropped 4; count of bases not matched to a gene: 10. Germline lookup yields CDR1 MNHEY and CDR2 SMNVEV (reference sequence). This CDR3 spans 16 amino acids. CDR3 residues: CASSPRPGTSGYEQYF. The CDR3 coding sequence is TGTGCCAGCAGTCCCCGCCCCGGGACTAGCGGTTACGAGCAGTACTTC.

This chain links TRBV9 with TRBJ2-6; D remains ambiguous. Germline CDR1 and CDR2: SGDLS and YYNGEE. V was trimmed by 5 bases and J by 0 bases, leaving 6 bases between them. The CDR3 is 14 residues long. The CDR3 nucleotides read TGTGCCAGCAGTAGAACCTCTGGGGCCAACGTCCTGACTTTC. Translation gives CASSRTSGANVLTF.